The 7 T cell receptor beta chains below were found in one sample sequenced in a study of blood T cells in healthy people across ages. Through a sample-barcoded 5' primer and a J-beta primer mix, a second PCR was run for roughly 6 to 12 cycles. Via MiXCR, TCRdb re-called the 5' RACE reads, giving one row per CDR3 protein. This sample has over a million distinct CDR3 sequences, with about 40% found just once. The sequenced material came from blood. All receptors come from a woman between 18 and 29 years old in good health.

The gene calls are TRBV4-1 and TRBJ2-5; weak D call: TRBD1 (5 bases). The DNA end is more similar to TRBJ2-7, so the J call may be wrong. CDR3 length: 14 amino acids. Germline V gene lookup returns CDR1 MGHRA and CDR2 YSYEKL. The CDR3: CASSQAGSDHEQYF. The CDR3 DNA reads as TGCGCCAGCAGCCAAGCAGGGTCTGACCACGAGCAGTACTTC.

V usage is TRBV9 and J usage is TRBJ2-3; 11 nucleotides agree with TRBD2. The CDR3 runs 16 residues. The ends lost 3 bases at V and 5 bases at J; junction bases unmatched: 8. Germline CDR1 and CDR2: SGDLS and YYNGEE. The CDR3 spells CASSAPLAGDVDTQYF. In nucleotides, the CDR3 is TGTGCCAGCAGCGCCCCACTAGCGGGGGACGTAGATACGCAGTATTTT.

This clonotype was counted between two and nine times. The rearrangement joins TRBV12-3 or TRBV12-4 to TRBJ2-4, with D possibly being TRBD1 or TRBD2 (5 bases each). V was clipped by 5 bases and J by 1 base, with 12 bases between them. CDR3 size: 15 residues. The DNA for the CDR3 is TGTGCCAGCAGTGAGGGGCCGGAGGCCAAAAACATTCAGTACTTC. Amino acid sequence: CASSEGPEAKNIQYF.

V is TRBV24-1 and J is TRBJ2-7, with 9 nucleotides matching TRBD1. Germline values: CDR1 KGHDR, CDR2 SFDVKD. The CDR3 is 14 residues long. V was clipped by 3 bases and J by 4 bases; unmatched bases: 3. The CDR3: CATSDPGQGYEQYF. For the CDR3, the DNA is TGTGCCACCAGTGATCCGGGACAGGGTTACGAGCAGTACTTC.

This clonotype has more than one count but fewer than ten. The V gene is TRBV27, the J gene TRBJ1-2, with no clear D. The CDR3 runs 12 residues. Germline CDR1 MNHEY, CDR2 SMNVEV (reference sequence). Trimming left V 5 bases short and J 6 bases short, with 10 bases between. The CDR3 DNA is TGTGCCAGCAGTAAAGGGTTTGATGGCTACACCTTC. This codes for CASSKGFDGYTF.

This chain joins TRBV6-1 and TRBJ2-7; D possibly corresponds to TRBD1 (6 bases). The CDR3 has 12 amino acids. Trimming removed 6 bases from V and 5 bases from J, with 11 bases in between. CDR1 is MNHNS, CDR2 SASEGT, per germline. CDR3 residues: CASRGAYHEQYF. The CDR3 nucleotides are TGTGCCAGCAGGGGGGCTTATCACGAGCAGTACTTC.

The CDR3 protein is CASSATGNTKNIQYF. For the CDR3, the DNA is TGTGCCAGCTCGGCCACAGGGAATACCAAAAACATTCAGTACTTC. V is TRBV18 and J is TRBJ2-4, with TRBD1 as a possible D gene (6 bases). Per the germline V gene, CDR1 is KGHSH and CDR2 is LQKENI. Trimming removed 6 bases at V and 2 bases at J, with 14 bases between. CDR3 size: 15 residues.